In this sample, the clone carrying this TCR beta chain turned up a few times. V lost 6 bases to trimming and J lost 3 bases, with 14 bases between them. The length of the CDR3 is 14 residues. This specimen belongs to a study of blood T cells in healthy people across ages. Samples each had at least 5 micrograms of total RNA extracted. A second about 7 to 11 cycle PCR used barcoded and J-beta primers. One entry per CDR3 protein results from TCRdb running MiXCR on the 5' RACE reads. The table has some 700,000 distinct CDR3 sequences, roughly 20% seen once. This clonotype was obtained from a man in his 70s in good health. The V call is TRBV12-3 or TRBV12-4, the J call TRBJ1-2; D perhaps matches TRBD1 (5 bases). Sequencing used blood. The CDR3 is CASSPGDLYYGYTF. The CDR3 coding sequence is TGTGCCAGCAGCCCTGGGGACCTGTACTATGGCTACACCTTC.